This T cell receptor beta chain originates from a study of OX40 agonist ivuxolimab in advanced cancers. Notes on the study in general: CD8+ T cells showed, on average, more clonal expansion than CD4+ cells.

Generated by immunoSEQ multiplex PCR, the TCRdb table keeps only in-frame clones and is missing some. The sample includes 60,000 to 65,000 clones, about 86% of them seen just once. Trimming took off 0 bases at V and 8 bases at J, with 4 bases between the two ends. CDR3 length: 12 amino acids. Germline V CDR1 and CDR2: MRHNA, SNTAGT. In this sample, this clone turned up once. Antigen: not known. The sequence derives from an adult with an advanced solid tumor such as melanoma, head and neck, liver or kidney cancer. The gene calls are TRBV6-4 and TRBJ2-2; D ambiguous. The input for sequencing was CD4+ or CD8+ T cells sorted from blood, taken in a trial of the OX40 agonist ivuxolimab. CDR3 sequence (DNA): TGTGCCAGCAGTGACTCATGGGGGGAGCTGTTTTTT. Its translation is CASSDSWGELFF.